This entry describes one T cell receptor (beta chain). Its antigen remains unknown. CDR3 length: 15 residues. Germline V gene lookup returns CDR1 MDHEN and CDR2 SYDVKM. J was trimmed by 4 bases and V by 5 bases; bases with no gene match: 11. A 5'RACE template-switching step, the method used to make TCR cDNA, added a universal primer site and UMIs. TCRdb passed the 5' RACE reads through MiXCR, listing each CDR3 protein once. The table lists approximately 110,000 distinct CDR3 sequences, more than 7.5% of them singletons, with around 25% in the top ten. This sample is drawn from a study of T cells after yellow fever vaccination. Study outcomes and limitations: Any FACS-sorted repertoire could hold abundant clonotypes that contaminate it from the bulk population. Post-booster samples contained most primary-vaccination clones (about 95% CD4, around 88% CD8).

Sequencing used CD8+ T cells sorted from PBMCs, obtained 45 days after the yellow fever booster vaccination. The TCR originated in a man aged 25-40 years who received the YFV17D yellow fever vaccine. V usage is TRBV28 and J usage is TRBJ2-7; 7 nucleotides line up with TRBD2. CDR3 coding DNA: TGTGCCAGCAGTGGCCATGGGGGGGAGGAGTACGAGCAGTACTTC. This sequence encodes CASSGHGGEEYEQYF.